These T cell receptor beta chains were read from a single sample in a study of OX40 agonist ivuxolimab in advanced cancers. The data were produced by immunoSEQ multiplex PCR, yet TCRdb's version contains in-frame clones alone and is incomplete. The top ten clones hold 15% to 20% of a sample with about 36,000 clones, 70% to 85% of them seen once. The sequenced sample was CD4+ or CD8+ T cells sorted from blood, obtained in a trial of the OX40 agonist ivuxolimab. The receptors were sampled from an adult with an advanced solid tumor such as melanoma, head and neck, liver or kidney cancer. CDR3s include the opening cysteine and the closing phenylalanine or tryptophan. Each record gives: clone size, V gene, D gene, CDR3 length, J gene, CDR3 protein, CDR3 DNA. The D gene is left open where the match is weak. Clone size is not always given. Where it is, it says once, few, many or a class for expanded clones.

.,TRBV4-2,.,14,TRBJ2-3,CASSQKVERDTQYF,TGTGCCAGCAGCCAAAAAGTCGAACGGGATACGCAGTATTTT
.,TRBV28,.,11,TRBJ1-2,CASRGYYGYTF,TGTGCCAGCAGGGGGTACTATGGCTACACCTTC
.,TRBV6-6,.,11,TRBJ2-3,CASSSTYTQYF,TGTGCCAGCAGTTCCACGTATACGCAGTATTTT
few,TRBV19,.,13,TRBJ1-1,CASSIGGGTEAFF,TGTGCCAGTAGTATCGGGGGGGGCACTGAAGCTTTCTTT
.,TRBV13,.,14,TRBJ2-3,CASSSSTVTDTQYF,TGTGCCAGCAGCTCATCCACGGTGACAGATACGCAGTATTTT
few,TRBV28,TRBD1,15,TRBJ1-2,CASSPGDRGNYGYTF,TGTGCCAGCAGTCCCGGGGACAGGGGTAACTATGGCTACACCTTC
.,TRBV23-1,.,19,TRBJ1-2,CASSQKGLLSRWVPDGYTF,TGCGCCAGCAGTCAGAAGGGACTCCTTAGCCGATGGGTACCTGATGGCTACACCTTC
.,TRBV2,.,16,TRBJ1-6,CASSEKGGDHNSPLHF,TGTGCCAGCAGTGAAAAGGGGGGAGACCATAATTCACCCCTCCACTTT
.,TRBV12-5,.,19,TRBJ1-5,CASGLVGPFTTNSNQPQHF,TGTGCTAGTGGTTTGGTAGGTCCCTTTACGACAAATAGCAATCAGCCCCAGCATTTT
.,TRBV5-1,.,15,TRBJ2-1,CASSLDPGTYNEQFF,TGCGCCAGCAGCTTGGACCCGGGAACCTACAATGAGCAGTTCTTC
.,TRBV13,TRBD1,15,TRBJ1-2,CASSLGTGGIYGYTF,TGTGCCAGCAGCTTAGGGACAGGGGGTATCTATGGCTACACCTTC
.,TRBV2,TRBD1,12,TRBJ2-3,CAGDRGADTQYF,TGTGCCGGGGACAGGGGAGCAGATACGCAGTATTTT
.,TRBV6-5,TRBD1,16,TRBJ1-2,CASSYSGGQGAGGYTF,TGTGCCAGCAGTTACTCGGGCGGACAGGGGGCGGGCGGCTACACCTTC
.,TRBV7-9,TRBD1,14,TRBJ2-7,CASSFGQGPYEQYF,TGTGCCAGCAGCTTTGGACAGGGCCCCTACGAGCAGTACTTC
.,TRBV11-2,.,15,TRBJ2-3,CASSLDVGHTDTQYF,TGTGCCAGCAGCTTAGACGTCGGGCACACAGATACGCAGTATTTT
.,TRBV5-4,.,14,TRBJ1-5,CASSRDGGTEPQHF,TGTGCCAGCAGCCGGGACGGTGGGACGGAGCCCCAGCATTTT
.,TRBV19,TRBD2,13,TRBJ2-1,CASNERGGNEQFF,TGTGCCAGTAACGAGCGGGGGGGGAATGAGCAGTTCTTC
.,TRBV7-9,.,13,TRBJ2-5,CASRSGHQETQYF,TGTGCCAGCAGGTCGGGACACCAAGAGACCCAGTACTTC
once,TRBV7-9,.,17,TRBJ1-4,CASSLVPDPATNEKLFF,TGTGCCAGCAGCTTAGTTCCAGATCCCGCAACTAATGAAAAACTGTTTTTT
.,TRBV27,.,14,TRBJ1-1,CASSLLGGATEAFF,TGTGCCAGCAGTTTATTGGGGGGGGCCACTGAAGCTTTCTTT
.,TRBV19,.,13,TRBJ2-7,CASSMAGVYEQYF,TGTGCCAGTAGTATGGCAGGGGTGTACGAGCAGTACTTC
.,TRBV10-3,.,14,TRBJ2-5,CAISERGRQETQYF,TGTGCCATCAGTGAGCGGGGGAGACAAGAGACCCAGTACTTC
.,TRBV6-4,TRBD1,15,TRBJ1-2,CASTDPSGRGPGYTF,TGTGCCAGCACCGACCCGTCGGGCAGGGGGCCTGGCTACACCTTC
.,TRBV28,.,14,TRBJ2-7,CASSTGLKGYEQYF,TGTGCCAGCAGTACAGGGTTGAAGGGGTACGAGCAGTACTTC
few,TRBV7-6,TRBD2,16,TRBJ2-7,CASSLTTSGTSDEQYF,TGTGCCAGCAGCCTTACCACATCCGGGACTAGCGACGAGCAGTACTTC
.,TRBV18,.,13,TRBJ2-1,CASSPDWGNEQFF,TGTGCCAGCTCACCAGATTGGGGCAATGAGCAGTTCTTC
.,TRBV5-6,.,11,TRBJ1-2,CASSSGLGYTF,TGTGCCAGCAGCTCCGGACTTGGCTACACCTTC
.,TRBV7-2,TRBD1,16,TRBJ1-2,CASSATPGTGGSGYTF,TGTGCCAGCAGCGCCACCCCCGGGACAGGGGGCTCCGGCTACACCTTC